This T cell receptor beta chain was sequenced in a study of beta chain features in type 1 diabetes. The overall study: Cell yields, gender and age were comparable in patients and healthy donors.

One heparinised draw of blood, averaging about 110 mL, came from each donor. In all sorted populations, purity surpassed 98%. Expressed TCRB transcripts were sequenced, since all the RNA that had been isolated was reverse transcribed. Measured with immunoSEQ multiplex PCR; TCRdb has only the in-frame clones, and not every one. The sample consists of hundreds of thousands of clones, less than 15% of them appearing once. Looked up from germline, CDR1 is MNHNS and CDR2 is SASEGT. Trimming removed 6 bases from V and 9 bases from J, with 9 bases in between. This CDR3 is built from 11 residues. In its sample, this clone was seen a few times.

The sample consisted of central memory CD4+ T cells from blood. The source is a young man in good health. V gene TRBV6-1 combines with J gene TRBJ2-1; D unclear. The CDR3 region is CASSLVFEQFF. Written as DNA, the CDR3 is TGTGCCAGCAGCCTGGTATTTGAGCAGTTCTTC.